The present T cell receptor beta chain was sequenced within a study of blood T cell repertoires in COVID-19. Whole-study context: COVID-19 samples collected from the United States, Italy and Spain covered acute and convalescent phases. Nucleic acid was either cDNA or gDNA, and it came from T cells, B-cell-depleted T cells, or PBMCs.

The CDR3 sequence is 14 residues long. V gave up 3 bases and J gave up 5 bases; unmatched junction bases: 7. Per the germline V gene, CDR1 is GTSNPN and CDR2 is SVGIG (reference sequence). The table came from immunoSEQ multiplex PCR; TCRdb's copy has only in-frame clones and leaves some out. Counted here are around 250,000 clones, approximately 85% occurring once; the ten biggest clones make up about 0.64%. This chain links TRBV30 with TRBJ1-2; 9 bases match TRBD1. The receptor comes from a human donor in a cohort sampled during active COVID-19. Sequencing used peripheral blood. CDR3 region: CAWSSVGQGYGYTF. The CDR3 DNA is TGTGCCTGGAGCTCCGTCGGACAGGGGTATGGCTACACCTTC. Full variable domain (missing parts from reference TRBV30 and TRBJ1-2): SQTIHQWPATLVQPVGSPLSLECTVEGTSNPNLYWYRQAAGRGLQLLFYSVGIGQISSEVPQNLSASRPQDRQFILSSKKLLLSDSGFYLCAWSSVGQGYGYTFGSGTRLTVV.